This T cell receptor (beta chain) is drawn from a study of post-analysis software for immune sequencing data. Study-level points and caveats: Compared with controls, patients had more of 4 to 6 TRBV segments, including TRBV5-6, TRBV5-1 and TRBV20-1. Strong co-clustering by F measure was evident for samples that had been prepared in the same batch. Patients with multiple sclerosis recorded significantly lower normalized Chao1 diversity than controls, the study found.

Unique molecular identifiers were present in the TCR beta cDNA libraries. A population of roughly 1 to 11 million T cells gave rise to around 480,000 cDNA molecules. TCRdb reanalysed the PCR reads using MiXCR and keeps one entry per CDR3 protein. This sample carries almost 700,000 distinct CDR3 sequences, 55% to 60% of them seen once, and the ten largest clones take approximately 10%. Points on this clonotype: The antigen remains undetermined.

The CDR3 runs to 12 residues. Germline CDR1 SGHRS, CDR2 YFSETQ. V gave up 4 bases and J gave up 6 bases, with 9 bases separating them. This receptor was identified in a girl aged 2-9 years with multiple sclerosis. This chain joins TRBV5-1 and TRBJ2-3, with D uncertain. Material: blood. The CDR3 DNA follows: TGCGCCAGCAGCGCGTACCGGGATACGCAGTATTTT. The encoded protein is CASSAYRDTQYF.